The 31 T cell receptor beta chains reported below all come from one sample, sequenced in a study of identical twins. TCRdb processed the 5' RACE reads anew with MiXCR; each CDR3 protein has one entry. The sample carries around 530,000 distinct CDR3 sequences, around 15% recorded once. The same sample was also used in a study of yellow fever vaccine responses in identical twins.

Sequenced sample: CD4+ T cells sorted from blood. The receptors shown here come from a young woman in good health.

This clonotype has just a few counts. This chain joins TRBV20-1 and TRBJ1-1; weak D call: TRBD1 (5 bases). The germline CDR1 and CDR2 sequences are DFQATT and SNEGSKA (reference sequence). This CDR3 is 13 amino acids long. V lost 7 bases and J lost 2, with 14 bases in between. The CDR3 loop reads CSVGRAVNTEAFF. CDR3 coding DNA: TGCAGTGTCGGCAGGGCGGTCAACACTGAAGCTTTCTTT.

This clonotype was picked up many times. This chain links TRBV5-1 with TRBJ2-7; 7 bases line up with TRBD2. Germline V lookup: CDR1 SGHRS, CDR2 YFSETQ. V gave up 3 bases and J gave up 0 bases; unmatched junction bases: 9. The CDR3 covers 16 residues. The CDR3 bases are TGCGCCAGCAGCTCCACCGTCGGGGGGAACTCCTACGAGCAGTACTTC. Residues: CASSSTVGGNSYEQYF.

In its sample, this clonotype was seen a few times. V gene TRBV20-1 combines with J gene TRBJ2-1; 10 nucleotides align to TRBD2. Germline lookup yields CDR1 DFQATT and CDR2 SNEGSKA (reference sequence). This CDR3 comprises 15 residues. With V trimmed by 6 bases and J by 10 bases, 15 bases remained unmatched. In DNA form, the CDR3 reads TGCAGTGCCCGTTTAAGGACTAGCGGCGCAAGGGAGCAGTTCTTC. The encoded protein is CSARLRTSGAREQFF.

This chain links TRBV13 with TRBJ2-1, with 9 positions matching TRBD1. CDR3 length equals 14 residues. Germline loops: CDR1 PRHDT, CDR2 FYEKMQ (reference sequence). With 2 bases clipped from V and 7 bases from J, the junction kept 3 bases outside the gene matches. CDR3 DNA sequence: TGTGCCAGCAGCTTAATAGACAGGGGGAATGAGCAGTTCTTC. It encodes CASSLIDRGNEQFF.

This clonotype has only a few counts. This sequence joins TRBV7-8 and TRBJ1-6; possibly TRBD1 for D (6 bases). There are 15 residues in the CDR3. CDR1 is SGHVS and CDR2 is FQNEAQ in the germline V gene. Trimming removed 1 base at V and 7 bases at J, with 11 bases between. CDR3 protein: CASSLVQGSNSPLHF. The DNA of the CDR3 is TGTGCCAGCAGCTTAGTTCAGGGGTCGAATTCACCCCTCCACTTT.

The rearrangement joins TRBV6-2 or TRBV6-3 to TRBJ2-7, with 12 bases lining up with TRBD2. V dropped 5 bases and J dropped 3; count of bases not matched to a gene: 11. There are 17 residues in the CDR3. Germline V gives CDR1 MNHEY, CDR2 SVGEGT. CDR3 DNA: TGTGCCAGCAGTCCACTAAGACTAGCGGGAGATGGCTACGAGCAGTACTTC. It specifies CASSPLRLAGDGYEQYF.

In this sample, this clonotype turned up a few times. The chain links TRBV2 to TRBJ2-1; the D gene could be TRBD1 or TRBD2 (5 bases each). The CDR3 covers 14 residues. Germline CDR1 SNHLY, CDR2 FYNNEI. Trimming stripped 10 bases from V and 7 bases from J, with 20 bases between. The CDR3 nucleotides are TGTGCCACCAAGGAAGGGGAGTCACAGAATGAGCAGTTCTTC. The encoded protein is CATKEGESQNEQFF.

The V and J genes are TRBV20-1 and TRBJ2-1, with TRBD2 identical over 8 bases. The CDR3 is 14 amino acids. The V segment lost 2 bases and the J segment 5 bases; nucleotides outside the gene matches: 5. Germline loops: CDR1 DFQATT, CDR2 SNEGSKA (reference sequence). The CDR3 loop reads CSARISGINNEQFF. In nucleotides, the CDR3 is TGCAGTGCTAGAATTAGCGGGATTAACAATGAGCAGTTCTTC.

This chain connects TRBV10-3 to TRBJ2-5; maybe TRBD1 (6 bases). The CDR3 spans 13 residues. The germline CDR1 and CDR2 sequences are ENHRY and SYGVKD. Trimming cost V 5 bases and J 4 bases, with 11 bases left between them. CDR3 residues: CAISRQVGETQYF. The DNA for the CDR3 is TGTGCCATCAGTCGACAGGTGGGAGAGACCCAGTACTTC.

This clonotype has a handful of counts. The J gene is TRBJ1-2, the V gene TRBV6-1; D is possibly TRBD1 (5 bases). The V gene lost 6 bases and the J gene lost 5 bases, with 13 bases spanning the gap. The CDR3 length is 13 residues. Germline V lookup: CDR1 MNHNS, CDR2 SASEGT. CDR3 protein: CASSNTGFYGYTF. CDR3 sequence (DNA): TGTGCCAGCAGCAACACAGGTTTTTATGGCTACACCTTC.

There are a few counts of this clonotype. This chain links TRBV5-5 with TRBJ1-4, with a tentative D call TRBD1 (5 bases). The CDR3 has 13 residues. From germline, CDR1 is SGHKS and CDR2 YYEKEE (reference sequence). Trimming removed 1 base from V and 8 bases from J, with 9 bases in between. DNA for the CDR3: TGTGCCAGCAGCTTGCTCGCAGGGGAAAAACTGTTTTTT. Its translation: CASSLLAGEKLFF. Variable domain in full (rest from reference TRBV5-5 and TRBJ1-4): DAGVTQSPTHLIKTRGQQVTLRCSPISGHKSVSWYQQVLGQGPQFIFQYYEKEERGRGNFPDRFSARQFPNYSSELNVNALLLGDSALYLCASSLLAGEKLFFGSGTQLSVL.

This chain connects TRBV7-2 to TRBJ2-3, with no clear D. The CDR3 length is 16 residues. The germline gives CDR1 SGHTA, CDR2 FQGNSA. Between the trimmed V and J ends, which lost 2 bases and 2 bases, there was a span of 14 bases. The CDR3 spells CASSLHRDGITDTQYF. Written as DNA, the CDR3 is TGTGCCAGCAGCTTACATCGTGACGGTATCACAGATACGCAGTATTTT.

This clonotype was counted only a few times. This chain links TRBV5-1 with TRBJ2-1, with 10 bases matching TRBD2. V lost 0 bases, J lost 1 base, and 7 bases stayed unmatched. This CDR3 region has 18 residues. Germline CDR1 and CDR2: SGHRS and YFSETQ. CDR3 sequence reads: CASSLVGVSGRSYNEQFF. The CDR3 DNA reads TGCGCCAGCAGCTTGGTGGGGGTTAGCGGGAGGTCCTACAATGAGCAGTTCTTC.

The chain recombines TRBV15 with TRBJ1-5, with a weak D call TRBD1 (5 bases). Germline assignment: CDR1 LNHNV and CDR2 YYDKDF (reference sequence). This CDR3 has 16 amino acids. V lost 1 base and J 5 bases, leaving 15 bases between the germline ends. CDR3 nucleotides: TGTGCCACCAGCAGAGGCACAGGCCCCGGGGATCAGCCCCAGCATTTT. Amino acid sequence: CATSRGTGPGDQPQHF.

This chain uses TRBV6-1 with TRBJ2-1, with 9 bases fitting TRBD2. Per germline, CDR1 MNHNS and CDR2 SASEGT. This CDR3 region has 14 residues. V shed 3 bases and J 8 bases; nucleotides not matched to a gene: 5. For the CDR3, the DNA is TGTGCCAGCAGTGATAGCGGGAGTAAGGATGAGCAGTTCTTC. The encoded protein is CASSDSGSKDEQFF.

There are many counts of this clonotype. This chain links TRBV6-1 with TRBJ2-5; 7 bases align to TRBD1. V dropped 5 bases and J dropped 3; count of bases not matched to a gene: 6. CDR1 and CDR2 (germline): MNHNS, SASEGT. The CDR3 has 14 residues. CDR3 sequence reads: CASSSRDRKETQYF. The CDR3 DNA follows: TGTGCCAGCAGTAGTCGGGACAGAAAAGAGACCCAGTACTTC.

This clonotype appeared a few times. Here the CDR3 DNA reads TGTGCCAGCAGTGAATGGACGGCCCGGGACAGGGCTCTATATTGGTCGAGGAACGAGCAGTACGTC. Amino acids: CASSEWTARDRALYWSRNEQYV. The genes are TRBV25-1 and TRBJ2-7; 9 bases agree with TRBD1. The CDR3 is made up of 22 amino acids. Germline CDR1 and CDR2: MGHDK and SYGVNS. Germline trimming cut 1 base from V and 5 bases from J; bases unmatched to any gene: 27.

This rearrangement joins TRBV7-8 to TRBJ2-3; D is possibly TRBD1 or TRBD2 (5 bases each). The CDR3 sequence is 14 residues long. Germline V CDR1 and CDR2: SGHVS, FQNEAQ. Trimming took 4 bases from V and 2 from J, leaving 10 bases between them. The CDR3 is CASSWDVATDTQYF. For the CDR3, the DNA is TGTGCCAGCAGCTGGGACGTAGCCACAGATACGCAGTATTTT.

In its sample, this clonotype was seen a few times. The V and J genes are TRBV7-9 and TRBJ2-1; D possibly corresponds to TRBD1 (6 bases). The CDR3 totals 14 residues. Per the germline V gene, CDR1 is SEHNR and CDR2 is FQNEAQ (reference sequence). The ends were cut back, 6 bases at V and 5 bases at J, with 14 bases in the middle. CDR3 residues: CASRSGARNNEQFF. For the CDR3, the DNA is TGTGCCAGCAGGTCAGGGGCCCGGAACAATGAGCAGTTCTTC.

This sequence joins TRBV20-1 and TRBJ2-4, with TRBD1 matching over 10 bases. Germline values: CDR1 DFQATT, CDR2 SNEGSKA (reference sequence). The CDR3 has 15 amino acids. J lost 6 bases, V lost 4 bases, and 9 bases had no gene match. CDR3 nucleotide sequence: TGCAGTGCTAACCCCGGGACAGGGGTGGGAAACATTCAGTACTTC. It is translated as CSANPGTGVGNIQYF.

This clonotype came up a few times. V gene TRBV5-1 combines with J gene TRBJ2-5; no clear D gene. V lost 2 bases, J lost 5 bases, and 10 bases lay in between. Per the germline V gene, CDR1 is SGHRS and CDR2 is YFSETQ. The CDR3 is made up of 13 amino acids. The CDR3 reads CASSFRAYETQYF. CDR3 in DNA: TGCGCCAGCAGCTTCCGGGCGTACGAGACCCAGTACTTC. The variable domain in full, completed from reference TRBV5-1 and TRBJ2-5, reads KAGVTQTPRYLIKTRGQQVTLSCSPISGHRSVSWYQQTPGQGLQFLFEYFSETQRNKGNFPGRFSGRQFSNSRSEMNVSTLELGDSALYLCASSFRAYETQYFGPGTRLLVL.

This clonotype has only a few counts. This sequence joins TRBV5-1 and TRBJ2-1; 8 nucleotides line up with TRBD2. CDR3 length equals 14 residues. The V gene end was trimmed by 5 bases and the J gene end by 10 bases; junction bases not matched to a gene: 11. Germline-derived CDR1 and CDR2 are SGHRS and YFSETQ. The CDR3 spells CASRRERESGEQFF. CDR3 nucleotide sequence: TGCGCCAGCAGGAGGGAGCGGGAGAGCGGGGAGCAGTTCTTC.

This clonotype was counted ten times or more. V is TRBV12-3 or TRBV12-4 and J is TRBJ2-1; D may be TRBD2 (5 bases). Trimming pared 6 bases from V and 9 bases from J, leaving 9 bases between. The CDR3 is 11 amino acids. The CDR3 region has the DNA TGTGCCAGCAGCCGACTAAGTGAGCAGTTCTTC. Its translation: CASSRLSEQFF.

Only a few counts were recorded for this clonotype. V and J are TRBV7-2 and TRBJ2-1, with TRBD2 identical over 12 bases. Germline CDR1 is SGHTA and CDR2 is FQGNSA. The CDR3 contains 16 residues. Germline trimming cut 6 bases from V and 7 bases from J; bases unmatched to any gene: 10. The chain's CDR3 is CASRKQASGRGNEQFF. Written as DNA, the CDR3 is TGTGCCAGCAGAAAGCAGGCTAGCGGGAGGGGGAATGAGCAGTTCTTC.

This CDR3 is CASSLAGTGDTGELFF. The CDR3 DNA sequence: TGTGCCAGCAGCTTGGCCGGGACAGGGGACACCGGGGAGCTGTTTTTT. The chain combines TRBV5-5 with TRBJ2-2, with TRBD1 matching over 10 bases. In germline, CDR1 is SGHKS, CDR2 YYEKEE (reference sequence). This CDR3 spans 16 amino acids. Trimming cost V 0 bases and J 3 bases; bases outside gene matches: 2.

J is TRBJ2-3 and V is TRBV12-3 or TRBV12-4, with D perhaps TRBD2 (6 bases). The V gene lost 3 bases and the J gene lost 5 bases, with 18 bases spanning the gap. This CDR3 comprises 16 residues. The CDR3 DNA sequence: TGTGCCAGCAGTTTGGACCCCAGAGGGCGGGAAGATACGCAGTATTTT. Protein sequence: CASSLDPRGREDTQYF.

This clonotype was counted between two and nine times. The rearrangement joins TRBV5-6 to TRBJ2-3; possible D gene TRBD2, 5 bases. The CDR3 covers 16 residues. Germline values: CDR1 SGHDT, CDR2 YYEEEE. Trimming shortened V by 1 base and J by 2 bases, and 14 bases separated the two germline ends. The DNA of the CDR3 is TGTGCCAGCAGCTTGTCGCCTAGCCTGAACACAGATACGCAGTATTTT. Translation: CASSLSPSLNTDTQYF.

This clonotype has just a few counts. The CDR3 reads CASSFGSRTHHNEQFF. CDR3 in DNA: TGTGCCAGCAGTTTTGGTTCTCGGACCCACCACAATGAGCAGTTCTTC. The rearrangement links TRBV12-3 or TRBV12-4 to TRBJ2-1; D gene ambiguous. This CDR3 is built from 16 residues. V lost 3 bases to trimming and J lost 5 bases, with 17 bases between them.

The V and J genes are TRBV18 and TRBJ1-1; TRBD1 matches at 10 bases. The junction had 2 bases not matched to a gene; V was cut back by 3 bases and J by 1 base. The CDR3 covers 15 residues. Germline V gives CDR1 KGHSH, CDR2 LQKENI. Here the CDR3 DNA reads TGTGCCAGCTCACCCAGACAGGGGGCGAACACTGAAGCTTTCTTT. It encodes CASSPRQGANTEAFF.

The chain uses TRBV7-9 and TRBJ2-4; possibly TRBD1 for D (6 bases). Germline V gives CDR1 SEHNR, CDR2 FQNEAQ (reference sequence). The V gene lost 4 bases and the J gene lost 5 bases, with 9 bases spanning the gap. This CDR3 is built from 13 residues. DNA for the CDR3: TGTGCCAGCAGCTCTAGGACAGAAAACATTCAGTACTTC. Protein sequence: CASSSRTENIQYF. Variable domain in full (rest from reference TRBV7-9 and TRBJ2-4): DTGVSQNPRHKITKRGQNVTFRCDPISEHNRLYWYRQTLGQGPEFLTYFQNEAQLEKSRLLSDRFSAERPKGSFSTLEIQRTEQGDSAMYLCASSSRTENIQYFGAGTRLSVL.

The chain joins TRBV20-1 to TRBJ2-5, with 7 bases fitting TRBD1. Trimming at V came to 4 bases and at J to 5 bases, leaving 7 bases not matched to a gene. The germline V gene has CDR1 DFQATT and CDR2 SNEGSKA (reference sequence). The CDR3 runs to 13 residues. The CDR3 loop is CSANDRDRETQYF. In nucleotides, the CDR3 is TGCAGTGCTAACGACAGGGATCGGGAGACCCAGTACTTC.